Each of the 5 T cell receptor beta chains below was sequenced from the same sample in a study of neurological immune-mediated disorders. TCRdb independently ran MiXCR on the 5' RACE reads; one entry per CDR3 protein. The sample yields roughly 31,000 distinct CDR3 sequences, around 25% seen once. Sequenced input: CD4+ T cells from blood. The origin of the receptors is a man in his fifties with HTLV-1-associated myelopathy (HAM/TSP).

In its sample, this clonotype was seen many times. An end of the junction differs from the germline gene, which may be a read error. The chain employs TRBV11-2 and TRBJ2-7; the match to TRBD1 covers 8 bases. The CDR3 spans 11 residues. CDR1 is SGHAT, CDR2 FQNNGV, per germline. The CDR3 DNA follows: TGTGCCAGCAGCTCTAAGGGACAGGAGACCTTC. Encoded protein: CASSSKGQETF. Looking up the rest from reference TRBV11-2 and TRBJ2-7 gives the full variable domain: EAGVAQSPRYKIIEKRQSVAFWCNPISGHATLYWYQQILGQGPKLLIQFQNNGVVDDSQLPKDRFSAERLKGVDSTLKIQPAKLEDSAVYLCASSSKGQETFGPGTRLTVT.

This chain joins TRBV5-1 and TRBJ1-1; D is ambiguous. This CDR3 is built from 14 residues. V was pared by 2 bases and J by 1 base, with 9 bases between. Germline CDR1 reads SGHRS; CDR2 reads YFSETQ. As DNA, the CDR3 is TGCGCCAGCAGCTTTGATGGGGAGAACACTGAAGCTTTCTTT. Translated: CASSFDGENTEAFF.

This clonotype came up many times. Written as DNA, the CDR3 is TGCGCCAGCAGCTTGGGTTCGGATTTCAGCTCCTACGAGCAGTACTTC. Protein product: CASSLGSDFSSYEQYF. The rearrangement joins TRBV5-1 to TRBJ2-7; D ambiguous. The length of the CDR3 is 16 residues. Trimming removed 0 bases from V and 0 bases from J, with 13 bases in between. Germline lookup yields CDR1 SGHRS and CDR2 YFSETQ.

This clonotype was detected ten times or more. The chain joins TRBV29-1 to TRBJ2-2, with D possibly TRBD1 on 6 matching bases. V lost 2 bases to trimming and J lost 4 bases, with 11 bases between them. Germline V gives CDR1 SQVTM, CDR2 ANQGSEA. The CDR3 has 14 residues. The CDR3 spells CSVEPGARTGELFF. The CDR3, as DNA: TGCAGCGTTGAACCAGGGGCGCGCACCGGGGAGCTGTTTTTT.

Ten or more counts support this clonotype. This chain uses TRBV27 with TRBJ1-5, with D maybe TRBD1 (5 bases). V lost 6 bases and J lost 0, with 12 bases in between. From germline, CDR1 is MNHEY and CDR2 SMNVEV (reference sequence). The CDR3 has 15 amino acids. The CDR3 region has the DNA TGTGCCAGCAGACCTGGGGCAGATAGCAATCAGCCCCAGCATTTT. This codes for CASRPGADSNQPQHF.